A selection of T cell receptor beta chains follows, all from one sample in a study of cytomegalovirus exposure and HLA in healthy donors. Sequencing was performed with immunoSEQ multiplex PCR; in TCRdb, only in-frame clones are kept and a portion is missing. The table has 100,000 or so clones, 78% seen once. The sample comprised PBMCs. The receptors originated from a man aged 30 to 45 in good health and CMV-seronegative. Both conserved end residues are part of each CDR3. Fields, in order: clone size, J gene, V gene, D gene, CDR3 protein, CDR3 DNA. The D gene is left open where the match is weak. Clone size is shown for a subset of rows, as once, few, many or a class of expanded clone.

size: .; J: TRBJ1-2; V: TRBV6-1; D: TRBD1; CDR3: CASSEALGRGPGGYTF; DNA: TGTGCCAGCAGTGAAGCGCTCGGCAGGGGGCCGGGTGGCTACACCTTC
size: few; J: TRBJ2-7; V: TRBV12-5; D: TRBD2; CDR3: CASVRGLAGAYEQYF; DNA: TGTGCTAGTGTTAGGGGACTAGCGGGAGCGTACGAGCAGTACTTC
size: .; J: TRBJ2-1; V: TRBV7-6; D: TRBD2; CDR3: CASSSGGGLSNEQFF; DNA: TGTGCCAGCAGTTCCGGGGGGGGACTTTCAAATGAGCAGTTCTTC
size: few; J: TRBJ1-1; V: TRBV5-5; D: TRBD1; CDR3: CASRDRMNTEAFF; DNA: TGTGCCAGCAGGGACAGGATGAACACTGAAGCTTTCTTT
size: .; J: TRBJ2-3; V: TRBV10-3; D: .; CDR3: CAISELGLGADTQYF; DNA: TGTGCCATCAGTGAGTTAGGTTTGGGAGCAGATACGCAGTATTTT
size: once; J: TRBJ2-5; V: TRBV9; D: .; CDR3: CASSVAGEWETQYF; DNA: TGTGCCAGCAGCGTAGCAGGGGAATGGGAGACCCAGTACTTC
size: .; J: TRBJ1-6; V: TRBV19; D: .; CDR3: CATRDTRSYNSPLHF; DNA: TGTGCCACCCGGGACACTCGGTCTTATAATTCACCCCTCCACTTT
size: .; J: TRBJ1-2; V: TRBV4-1; D: TRBD1; CDR3: CASSQTPTGEDYGYTF; DNA: TGCGCCAGCAGCCAAACTCCGACAGGGGAGGACTATGGCTACACCTTC
size: .; J: TRBJ1-5; V: TRBV29-1; D: .; CDR3: CSGGDGNQPQHF; DNA: TGCAGCGGGGGAGACGGCAATCAGCCCCAGCATTTT
size: .; J: TRBJ2-7; V: TRBV6-5; D: TRBD1; CDR3: CATADRTSSYEQYF; DNA: TGTGCCACCGCGGACAGGACATCCTCCTACGAGCAGTACTTC
size: few; J: TRBJ1-1; V: TRBV5-8; D: TRBD1; CDR3: CASSRTGPPQAFF; DNA: TGTGCCAGCAGCCGGACAGGGCCCCCTCAAGCTTTCTTT
size: .; J: TRBJ2-7; V: TRBV7-9; D: .; CDR3: CASSAGAARGHEQYF; DNA: TGTGCCAGCAGCGCAGGGGCGGCCAGGGGCCACGAGCAGTACTTC
size: .; J: TRBJ2-7; V: TRBV27; D: .; CDR3: CASSLTRHHEQYF; DNA: TGTGCCAGCAGTTTAACTCGACACCACGAGCAGTACTTC
size: .; J: TRBJ2-3; V: TRBV4-2; D: TRBD2; CDR3: CASSQDRGGGSTDTQYF; DNA: TGTGCCAGCAGCCAAGATCGAGGCGGGGGGAGCACAGATACGCAGTATTTT
size: .; J: TRBJ2-1; V: TRBV5-4; D: TRBD2; CDR3: CASSLGEGGPPNEQFF; DNA: TGTGCCAGCAGCTTGGGGGAGGGAGGCCCCCCCAATGAGCAGTTCTTC
size: few; J: TRBJ2-2; V: TRBV6-5; D: TRBD2; CDR3: CASSRGVTGELFF; DNA: TGTGCCAGTTCGCGGGGGGTCACCGGGGAGCTGTTTTTT
size: .; J: TRBJ1-2; V: TRBV7-9; D: .; CDR3: CAGGGDAYGYTF; DNA: TGTGCCGGCGGGGGGGACGCCTATGGCTACACCTTC
size: .; J: TRBJ2-3; V: TRBV27; D: .; CDR3: CASSPPGLRRGTDTQYF; DNA: TGTGCCAGCAGTCCCCCCGGACTACGACGGGGCACAGATACGCAGTATTTT
size: once; J: TRBJ1-2; V: TRBV7-9; D: TRBD1; CDR3: CASSPGQGGYTF; DNA: TGTGCCAGCAGCCCAGGACAGGGCGGCTACACCTTC
size: once; J: TRBJ2-3; V: TRBV11-2; D: TRBD2; CDR3: CASSPSGGAADTQYF; DNA: TGTGCCAGCAGCCCTAGCGGGGGGGCGGCAGATACGCAGTATTTT
size: .; J: TRBJ1-6; V: TRBV10-3; D: .; CDR3: CAIGRENNSPLHF; DNA: TGTGCCATCGGTCGGGAGAATAATTCACCCCTCCACTTT
size: .; J: TRBJ1-1; V: TRBV18; D: TRBD1; CDR3: CASSQGQGGTEAFF; DNA: TGTGCCAGCTCACAAGGACAGGGTGGTACTGAAGCTTTCTTT
size: .; J: TRBJ1-1; V: TRBV18; D: TRBD1; CDR3: CASSERTGPNTEAFF; DNA: TGTGCCAGCTCAGAGAGGACAGGCCCGAACACTGAAGCTTTCTTT
size: .; J: TRBJ1-4; V: TRBV4-1; D: TRBD1; CDR3: CASSQRTGSFREKLFF; DNA: TGCGCCAGCAGCCAAAGGACAGGGAGCTTTCGAGAAAAACTGTTTTTT
size: .; J: TRBJ2-3; V: TRBV27; D: TRBD1; CDR3: CASEGTGGGDTQYF; DNA: TGTGCCAGCGAGGGGACAGGGGGCGGTGATACGCAGTATTTT
size: .; J: TRBJ1-1; V: TRBV12-5; D: .; CDR3: CASGLEPGQQAFF; DNA: TGTGCTAGTGGTTTGGAACCGGGACAACAAGCTTTCTTT
size: .; J: TRBJ1-2; V: TRBV25-1; D: .; CDR3: CASSKFWDTGYTF; DNA: TGTGCCAGCAGTAAATTCTGGGACACTGGCTACACCTTC
size: few; J: TRBJ2-5; V: TRBV29-1; D: TRBD2; CDR3: CSVEWASGAQETQYF; DNA: TGCAGCGTTGAATGGGCTAGCGGGGCCCAAGAGACCCAGTACTTC
size: .; J: TRBJ2-3; V: TRBV19; D: TRBD2; CDR3: CASSIDPREGTSTDTQYF; DNA: TGTGCCAGTAGTATAGACCCTCGGGAGGGGACTAGCACAGATACGCAGTATTTT
size: few; J: TRBJ2-1; V: TRBV13; D: TRBD2; CDR3: CASLAGHHNEQFF; DNA: TGTGCCAGCTTAGCGGGCCATCACAATGAGCAGTTCTTC
size: .; J: TRBJ1-2; V: TRBV7-2; D: TRBD1; CDR3: CASSIDRGGDGYTF; DNA: TGTGCCAGCAGCATCGACAGGGGGGGAGATGGCTACACCTTC
size: .; J: TRBJ2-7; V: TRBV9; D: TRBD2; CDR3: CASSKGLADYEQYF; DNA: TGTGCCAGCAGCAAGGGACTAGCAGATTACGAGCAGTACTTC
size: .; J: TRBJ2-5; V: TRBV6-6; D: TRBD1; CDR3: CASSYGQGQETQYF; DNA: TGTGCCAGCAGTTACGGACAGGGGCAAGAGACCCAGTACTTC
size: .; J: TRBJ2-3; V: TRBV4-1; D: .; CDR3: CASSQTGLPTDTQYF; DNA: TGCGCCAGCAGCCAAACGGGACTCCCCACAGATACGCAGTATTTT
size: .; J: TRBJ1-5; V: TRBV29-1; D: TRBD1; CDR3: CSVKQGGNQPQHF; DNA: TGCAGCGTGAAACAGGGGGGCAATCAGCCCCAGCATTTT
size: .; J: TRBJ1-3; V: TRBV6-6; D: .; CDR3: CASSWTVSGNTIYF; DNA: TGTGCCAGCAGCTGGACAGTCTCTGGAAACACCATATATTTT
size: .; J: TRBJ2-2; V: TRBV4-3; D: TRBD1; CDR3: CASSQGTGEGGELFF; DNA: TGCGCCAGCAGCCAGGGGACAGGGGAGGGCGGGGAGCTGTTTTTT
size: .; J: TRBJ2-5; V: TRBV28; D: TRBD2; CDR3: CASTGTRKNEQYF; DNA: TGTGCCAGCACCGGGACTAGAAAAAATGAGCAGTACTTC
size: .; J: TRBJ2-5; V: TRBV7-9; D: TRBD2; CDR3: CASSFWLAGTETQYF; DNA: TGTGCCAGCAGCTTCTGGCTAGCGGGGACAGAGACCCAGTACTTC
size: .; J: TRBJ1-1; V: TRBV7-9; D: .; CDR3: CASSLGGLNTEAFF; DNA: TGTGCCAGCAGCTTAGGAGGGTTGAACACTGAAGCTTTCTTT